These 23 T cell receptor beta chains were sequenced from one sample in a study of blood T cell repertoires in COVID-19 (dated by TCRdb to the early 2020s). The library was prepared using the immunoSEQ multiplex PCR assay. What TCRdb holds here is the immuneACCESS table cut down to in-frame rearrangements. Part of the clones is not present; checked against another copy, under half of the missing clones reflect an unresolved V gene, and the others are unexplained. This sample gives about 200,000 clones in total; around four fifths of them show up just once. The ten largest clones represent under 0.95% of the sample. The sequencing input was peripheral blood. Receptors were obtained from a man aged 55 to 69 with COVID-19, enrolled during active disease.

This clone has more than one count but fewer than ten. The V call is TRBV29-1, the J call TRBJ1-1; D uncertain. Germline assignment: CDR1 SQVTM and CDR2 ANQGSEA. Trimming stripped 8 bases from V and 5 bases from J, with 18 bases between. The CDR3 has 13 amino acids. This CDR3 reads CSFSHVPRTEAFF. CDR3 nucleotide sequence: TGCAGCTTTTCACATGTCCCTAGGACTGAAGCTTTCTTT. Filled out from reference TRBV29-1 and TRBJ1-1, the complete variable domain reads SAVISQKPSRDICQRGTSLTIQCQVDSQVTMMFWYRQQPGQSLTLIATANQGSEATYESGFVIDKFPISRPNLTFSTLTVSNMSPEDSSIYLCSFSHVPRTEAFFGQGTRLTVV.

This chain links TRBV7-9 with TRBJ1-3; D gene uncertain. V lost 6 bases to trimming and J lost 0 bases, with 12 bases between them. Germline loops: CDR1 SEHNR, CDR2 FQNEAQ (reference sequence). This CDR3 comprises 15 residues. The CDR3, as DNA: TGTGCCAGCAGATCCACGGGATTCTCTGGAAACACCATATATTTT. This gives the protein CASRSTGFSGNTIYF. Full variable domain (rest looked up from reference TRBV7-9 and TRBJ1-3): DTGVSQNPRHKITKRGQNVTFRCDPISEHNRLYWYRQTLGQGPEFLTYFQNEAQLEKSRLLSDRFSAERPKGSFSTLEIQRTEQGDSAMYLCASRSTGFSGNTIYFGEGSWLTVV.

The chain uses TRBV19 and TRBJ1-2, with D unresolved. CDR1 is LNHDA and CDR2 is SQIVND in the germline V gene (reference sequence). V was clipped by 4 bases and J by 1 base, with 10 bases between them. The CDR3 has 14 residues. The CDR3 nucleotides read TGTGCCAGTAGTACTCCAGGACTTAACTATGGCTACACCTTC. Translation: CASSTPGLNYGYTF.

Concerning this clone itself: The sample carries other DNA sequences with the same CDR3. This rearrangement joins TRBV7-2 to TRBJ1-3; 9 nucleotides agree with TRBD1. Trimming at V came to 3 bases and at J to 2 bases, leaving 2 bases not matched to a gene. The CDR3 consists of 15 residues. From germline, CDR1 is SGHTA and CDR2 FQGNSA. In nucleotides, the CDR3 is TGTGCCAGCAGCTTGGACAGGGGTGCTGGAAACACCATATATTTT. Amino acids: CASSLDRGAGNTIYF.

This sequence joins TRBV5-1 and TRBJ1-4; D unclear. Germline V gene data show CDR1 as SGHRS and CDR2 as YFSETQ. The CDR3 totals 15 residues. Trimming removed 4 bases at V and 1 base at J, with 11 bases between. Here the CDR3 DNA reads TGCGCCAGCAGCCCAGGCGAAATAACTAATGAAAAACTGTTTTTT. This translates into CASSPGEITNEKLFF.

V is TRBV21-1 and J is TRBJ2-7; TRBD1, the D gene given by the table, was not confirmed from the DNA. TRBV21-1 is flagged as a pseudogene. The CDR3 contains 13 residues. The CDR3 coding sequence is TGTGCCAGCATCAAAATACAGGGGCAAGAGCAGTACTTC. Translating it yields CASIKIQGQEQYF.

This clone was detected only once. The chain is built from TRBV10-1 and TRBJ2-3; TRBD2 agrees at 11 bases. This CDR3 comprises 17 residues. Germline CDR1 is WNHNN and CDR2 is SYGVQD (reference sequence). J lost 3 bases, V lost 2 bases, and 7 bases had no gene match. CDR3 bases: TGCGCCAGCAGTGAGAAAAGACTAGCGGGAAAGACAGATACGCAGTATTTT. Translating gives CASSEKRLAGKTDTQYF.

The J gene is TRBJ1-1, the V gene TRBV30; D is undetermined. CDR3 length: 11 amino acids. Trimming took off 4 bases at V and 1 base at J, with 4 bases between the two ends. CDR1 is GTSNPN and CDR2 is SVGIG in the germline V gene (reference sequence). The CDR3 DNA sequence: TGTGCCTGGAACGGGAACACTGAAGCTTTCTTT. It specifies CAWNGNTEAFF. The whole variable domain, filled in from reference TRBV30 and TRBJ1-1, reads SQTIHQWPATLVQPVGSPLSLECTVEGTSNPNLYWYRQAAGRGLQLLFYSVGIGQISSEVPQNLSASRPQDRQFILSSKKLLLSDSGFYLCAWNGNTEAFFGQGTRLTVV.

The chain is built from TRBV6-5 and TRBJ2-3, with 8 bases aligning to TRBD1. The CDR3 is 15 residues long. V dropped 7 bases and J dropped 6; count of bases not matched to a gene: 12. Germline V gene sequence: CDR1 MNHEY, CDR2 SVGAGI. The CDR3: CASTQGDRLLDTQYF. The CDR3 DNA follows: TGTGCCAGCACCCAGGGGGACAGGCTGCTGGATACGCAGTATTTT.

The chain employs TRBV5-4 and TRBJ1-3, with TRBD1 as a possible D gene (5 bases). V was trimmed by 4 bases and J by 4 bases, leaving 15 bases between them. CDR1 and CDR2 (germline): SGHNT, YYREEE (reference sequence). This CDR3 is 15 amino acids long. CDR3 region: CASSAGTFPGNTIYF. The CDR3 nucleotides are TGTGCCAGCAGCGCCGGGACTTTCCCCGGAAACACCATATATTTT.

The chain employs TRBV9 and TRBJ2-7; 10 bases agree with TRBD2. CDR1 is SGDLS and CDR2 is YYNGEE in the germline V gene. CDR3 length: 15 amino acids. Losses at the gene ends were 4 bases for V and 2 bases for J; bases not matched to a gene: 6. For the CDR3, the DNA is TGTGCCAGCAGCAGACAAAGCGGGAGGGCCTACGAGCAGTACTTC. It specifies CASSRQSGRAYEQYF.

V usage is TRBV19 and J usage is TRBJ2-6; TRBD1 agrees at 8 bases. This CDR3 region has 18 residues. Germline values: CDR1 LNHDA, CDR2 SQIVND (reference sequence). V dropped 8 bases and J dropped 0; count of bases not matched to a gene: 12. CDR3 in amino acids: CASRTPGQAHSGANVLTF. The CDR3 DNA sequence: TGTGCCAGTCGGACGCCGGGACAGGCCCACTCTGGGGCCAACGTCCTGACTTTC.

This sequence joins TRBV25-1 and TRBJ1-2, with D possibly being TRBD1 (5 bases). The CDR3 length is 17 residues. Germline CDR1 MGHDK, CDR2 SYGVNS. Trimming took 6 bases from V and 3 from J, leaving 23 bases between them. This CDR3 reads CASRGARQSLDHYGYTF. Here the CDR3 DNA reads TGTGCCAGCAGGGGCGCCAGACAGTCCCTGGATCACTATGGCTACACCTTC.

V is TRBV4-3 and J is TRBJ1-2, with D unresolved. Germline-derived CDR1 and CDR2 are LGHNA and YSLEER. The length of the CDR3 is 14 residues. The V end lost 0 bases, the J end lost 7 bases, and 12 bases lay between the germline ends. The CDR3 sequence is CASSQDTRLGGYTF. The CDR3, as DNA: TGCGCCAGCAGCCAAGATACCAGGCTGGGTGGCTACACCTTC.

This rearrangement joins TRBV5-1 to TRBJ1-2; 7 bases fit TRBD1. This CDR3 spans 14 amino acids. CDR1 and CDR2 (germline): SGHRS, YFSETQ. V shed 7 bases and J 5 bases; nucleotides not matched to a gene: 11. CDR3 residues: CASGTTGTEYGYTF. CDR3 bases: TGCGCCAGCGGCACGACAGGGACCGAGTATGGCTACACCTTC.

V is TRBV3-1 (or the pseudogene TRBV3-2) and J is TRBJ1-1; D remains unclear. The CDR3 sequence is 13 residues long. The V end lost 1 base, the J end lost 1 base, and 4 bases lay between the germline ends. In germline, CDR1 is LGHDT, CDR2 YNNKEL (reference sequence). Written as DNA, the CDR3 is TGTGCCAGCAGCCAAGGAGGGAACACTGAAGCTTTCTTT. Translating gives CASSQGGNTEAFF.

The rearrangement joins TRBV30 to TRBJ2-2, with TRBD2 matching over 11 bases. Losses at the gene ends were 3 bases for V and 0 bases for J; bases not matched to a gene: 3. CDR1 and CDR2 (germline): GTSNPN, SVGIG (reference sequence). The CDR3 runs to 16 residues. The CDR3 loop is CAWRIAGGSNTGELFF. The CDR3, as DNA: TGTGCCTGGAGAATAGCGGGAGGGTCGAACACCGGGGAGCTGTTTTTT.

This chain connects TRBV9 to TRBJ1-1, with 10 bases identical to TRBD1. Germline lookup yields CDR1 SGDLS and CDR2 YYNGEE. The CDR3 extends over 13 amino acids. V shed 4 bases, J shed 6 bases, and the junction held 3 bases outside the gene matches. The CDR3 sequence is CASSTGTGAEAFF. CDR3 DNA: TGTGCCAGCAGCACAGGGACAGGGGCTGAAGCTTTCTTT.

The CDR3 DNA is TGTGCCACCAGCAGAGATTTGGGGCCCACGCAGCCCCAGCATTTT. Translated, it gives CATSRDLGPTQPQHF. The rearrangement joins TRBV15 to TRBJ1-5, with a possible D match to TRBD1 (5 bases). The CDR3 has 15 amino acids. Germline CDR1 is LNHNV and CDR2 is YYDKDF (reference sequence). Deletions cut 0 bases from V and 7 bases from J, with 13 bases between.

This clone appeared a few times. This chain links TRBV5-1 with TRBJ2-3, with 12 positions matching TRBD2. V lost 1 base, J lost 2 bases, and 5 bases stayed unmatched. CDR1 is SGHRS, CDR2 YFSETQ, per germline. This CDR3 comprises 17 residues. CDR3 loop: CASSLSLAGGHTDTQYF. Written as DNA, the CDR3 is TGCGCCAGCAGCTTGTCCCTAGCGGGAGGGCACACAGATACGCAGTATTTT.

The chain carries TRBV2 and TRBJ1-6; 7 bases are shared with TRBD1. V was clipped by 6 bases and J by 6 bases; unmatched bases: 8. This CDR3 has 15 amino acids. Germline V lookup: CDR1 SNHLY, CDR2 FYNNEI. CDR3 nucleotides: TGTGCCAGCAGCGCTAGACAGGGCCTTAATTCACCCCTCCACTTT. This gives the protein CASSARQGLNSPLHF. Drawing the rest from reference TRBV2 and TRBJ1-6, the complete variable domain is EPEVTQTPSHQVTQMGQEVILRCVPISNHLYFYWYRQILGQKVEFLVSFYNNEISEKSEIFDDQFSVERPDGSNFTLKIRSTKLEDSAMYFCASSARQGLNSPLHFGNGTRLTVT.

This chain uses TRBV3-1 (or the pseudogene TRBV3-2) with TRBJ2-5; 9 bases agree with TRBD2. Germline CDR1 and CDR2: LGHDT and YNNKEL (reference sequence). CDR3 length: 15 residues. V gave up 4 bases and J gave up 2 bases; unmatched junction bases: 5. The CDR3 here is CASSRRGLAQETQYF. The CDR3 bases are TGTGCCAGCAGCCGTCGGGGACTAGCTCAAGAGACCCAGTACTTC.

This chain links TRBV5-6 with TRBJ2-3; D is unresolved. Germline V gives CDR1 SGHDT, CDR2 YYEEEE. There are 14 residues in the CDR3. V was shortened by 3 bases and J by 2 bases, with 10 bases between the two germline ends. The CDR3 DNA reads TGTGCCAGCAGCTCTCCTATAGCCACAGATACGCAGTATTTT. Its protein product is CASSSPIATDTQYF.